This T cell receptor beta chain was obtained from a study of blood T cell repertoires in COVID-19. Across the study: The study drew acute and convalescent COVID-19 samples from the United States, Italy and Spain.

The sample holds a few counts of this clone. Repertoires were generated with immunoSEQ multiplex PCR, while TCRdb's copy carries only in-frame clones and drops some. The sample shows more than 250,000 clones, 80% to 90% of them seen only once. Everyone who took part was about 18 to 89 years old, and they came from about two dozen US areas. Participant reports of clinical history set cohort assignment. Donors in Cohort 3 counted as recovered after two negative PCRs, clearance, or symptom resolution. Sample: PBMCs or T cells enriched from blood (not recorded which). The clonotype originates from a man aged 30-40 years who had recovered from COVID-19.

The CDR3, as DNA: TGTGCCAGCAGTTACTTTGTGAGCACCGGGGAGCTGTTTTTT. It is translated as CASSYFVSTGELFF. The chain joins TRBV6-5 to TRBJ2-2; D is unresolved. Trimming took 1 base from V and 4 from J, leaving 7 bases between them. CDR1 and CDR2 (germline): MNHEY, SVGAGI. This CDR3 contains 14 residues.